A single sample gave rise to the 30 T cell receptor beta chains below, sequenced in a study of T cell repertoires in cytomegalovirus infection. TCRdb ran MiXCR on the reads and lists one entry per CDR3 protein. The sample contains 200,000 to 300,000 distinct CDR3 sequences, roughly 9% of which appear only once. The sample consisted of PBMCs. Receptors were obtained from a human donor in good health (CMV status not recorded). Some clones in this sample may be carry-over from other donors' samples.

This clonotype was recorded at least ten times. This sequence joins TRBV20-1 and TRBJ2-5, with TRBD2 as a possible D gene (5 bases). Germline V CDR1 and CDR2: DFQATT, SNEGSKA (reference sequence). V dropped 5 bases and J dropped 1 base, with 14 bases sitting between them. The CDR3 runs to 14 residues. The CDR3: CSARSGITQETQYF. In nucleotides, the CDR3 is TGCAGTGCTCGGTCCGGGATAACCCAAGAGACCCAGTACTTC.

This clonotype has at least ten counts. The chain carries TRBV7-2 and TRBJ2-7; the D is unclear. The germline V gene encodes CDR1 SGHTA and CDR2 FQGNSA. V was clipped by 2 bases and J by 0 bases, with 5 bases between them. This CDR3 contains 13 residues. CDR3 sequence (DNA): TGTGCCAGCAGCTTATCTTTCTCCTACGAGCAGTACTTC. Protein: CASSLSFSYEQYF.

CDR3 DNA: TGCGCCAGCAGCTTGGCGGCTAGCGGGAACGAGCAGTACTTC. It yields the protein CASSLAASGNEQYF. The rearrangement links TRBV5-1 to TRBJ2-7; 9 bases match TRBD2. This CDR3 comprises 14 residues. The germline gives CDR1 SGHRS, CDR2 YFSETQ. V dropped 0 bases and J dropped 5; count of bases not matched to a gene: 3.

This clonotype was recorded many times. The V call is TRBV28, the J call TRBJ1-5; 10 bases are a match to TRBD1. The CDR3 length is 14 residues. The V gene's germline CDR1 is MDHEN and CDR2 SYDVKM. After removal of 5 bases from V and 7 bases from J, the junction contained 5 bases not matched to a gene. The CDR3 DNA reads TGTGCCAGCAGTCAGACAGGGGGCGACCAGCCCCAGCATTTT. Translated: CASSQTGGDQPQHF.

This clonotype was observed many times. The chain has TRBV5-6 and TRBJ1-2, with unresolved D. The V and J ends lost 6 bases and 5 bases respectively, with 23 bases between them. The CDR3 is 16 residues long. Germline-derived CDR1 and CDR2 are SGHDT and YYEEEE. The CDR3 loop is CASTLEPTDPQYGYTF. DNA for the CDR3: TGTGCCAGCACCCTAGAGCCGACGGACCCTCAGTATGGCTACACCTTC.

The chain is built from TRBV5-1 and TRBJ2-1; D is ambiguous. The CDR3 runs to 15 residues. V lost 1 base to trimming and J lost 0 bases, with 8 bases between them. From germline, CDR1 is SGHRS and CDR2 YFSETQ. The CDR3 region has the DNA TGCGCCAGCAGCTTGCTGGAGCCCTCCTACAATGAGCAGTTCTTC. Its protein product is CASSLLEPSYNEQFF.

In its sample, this clonotype was seen a few times. This chain connects TRBV6-4 to TRBJ1-2, with TRBD1 identical over 7 bases. Trimming at V came to 0 bases and at J to 6 bases, leaving 10 bases not matched to a gene. The CDR3 sequence is 16 residues long. Germline CDR1 reads MRHNA; CDR2 reads SNTAGT. Here the CDR3 reads CASSDSRDSALNGYTF. In nucleotides, the CDR3 is TGTGCCAGCAGTGACTCGAGGGACAGTGCCCTTAATGGCTACACCTTC.

This clonotype was observed many times. V gene TRBV7-2 combines with J gene TRBJ1-5; 9 bases map to TRBD1. CDR1 and CDR2 (germline): SGHTA, FQGNSA. The CDR3 has 17 residues. With 2 bases clipped from V and 3 bases from J, the junction kept 8 bases outside the gene matches. The CDR3 coding sequence is TGTGCCAGCAGCTTATTACAGGGGGCCGGGGACAATCAGCCCCAGCATTTT. This codes for CASSLLQGAGDNQPQHF.

The rearrangement links TRBV30 to TRBJ1-1; no clear D. The germline gives CDR1 GTSNPN, CDR2 SVGIG (reference sequence). The CDR3 loop spans 13 amino acids. V lost 0 bases, J lost 5 bases, and 10 bases lay in between. CDR3 sequence: CAWSVTGETEAFF. In DNA form, the CDR3 reads TGTGCCTGGAGTGTAACCGGGGAAACTGAAGCTTTCTTT.

This clonotype turned up a few times. This chain joins TRBV28 and TRBJ1-1; D not certain. Trimming cost V 7 bases and J 3 bases, with 12 bases left between them. The CDR3 loop spans 13 amino acids. CDR1 and CDR2 (germline): MDHEN, SYDVKM. Here the CDR3 reads CASITPIHTEAFF. The CDR3 bases are TGTGCCAGCATCACCCCGATTCACACTGAAGCTTTCTTT.

A few counts support this clonotype. The rearrangement joins TRBV20-1 to TRBJ1-2, with 10 nucleotides matching TRBD1. Germline V gives CDR1 DFQATT, CDR2 SNEGSKA (reference sequence). There are 15 residues in the CDR3. V trimming: 6 bases; J trimming: 4 bases; junction bases outside the gene matches: 11. The DNA of the CDR3 is TGCAGTGCCGCAATGACAGGGGGCTTTGGCTATGGCTACACCTTC. It codes for CSAAMTGGFGYGYTF.

This clonotype was seen a few times. The chain carries TRBV20-1 and TRBJ2-5; D may be TRBD1 or TRBD2 (6 bases each). The CDR3 extends over 13 amino acids. CDR1 is DFQATT and CDR2 is SNEGSKA in the germline V gene (reference sequence). Deletions cut 6 bases from V and 5 bases from J, with 16 bases between. CDR3 amino acids: CSAPKGGRETQYF. DNA for the CDR3: TGCAGTGCGCCCAAGGGGGGTCGGGAGACCCAGTACTTC.

The chain employs TRBV5-4 and TRBJ2-4, with no clear D. Between the trimmed V and J ends, which lost 4 bases and 0 bases, there was a span of 11 bases. This CDR3 contains 15 residues. CDR1 and CDR2 from the germline V gene are SGHNT and YYREEE (reference sequence). The CDR3 protein is CASSLGPVAKNIQYF. Written as DNA, the CDR3 is TGTGCCAGCAGCCTTGGACCGGTAGCCAAAAACATTCAGTACTTC.

This chain joins TRBV28 and TRBJ2-7; D not resolved. CDR3 length: 15 residues. Germline CDR1 MDHEN, CDR2 SYDVKM. The V and J ends lost 6 bases and 2 bases respectively, with 17 bases between them. The CDR3 loop is CASRKRSQAPYEQYF. CDR3 DNA: TGTGCCAGCAGAAAAAGGTCCCAGGCCCCCTACGAGCAGTACTTC.

Ten or more counts support this clonotype. The chain is built from TRBV19 and TRBJ2-7; D unresolved. CDR1 and CDR2 from the germline V gene are LNHDA and SQIVND (reference sequence). Trimming left V 2 bases short and J 1 base short, with 12 bases between. This CDR3 comprises 15 residues. The DNA of the CDR3 is TGTGCCAGTAGTATAAATTTTGTCGGTTCCTACGAGCAGTACTTC. This translates into CASSINFVGSYEQYF.

This clonotype has just a few counts. This rearrangement joins TRBV5-1 to TRBJ2-6; D may be TRBD2 (5 bases). The CDR3 is made up of 14 amino acids. CDR1 and CDR2 (germline): SGHRS, YFSETQ. V was shortened by 0 bases and J by 8 bases, with 9 bases between the two germline ends. The CDR3 loop reads CASSLAAVSNVLTF. CDR3 DNA: TGCGCCAGCAGCTTGGCAGCGGTCTCCAACGTCCTGACTTTC.

The chain is built from TRBV15 and TRBJ1-1; weak D call: TRBD1 (5 bases). CDR1 LNHNV and CDR2 YYDKDF come from the germline V gene (reference sequence). This CDR3 spans 16 amino acids. V was shortened by 2 bases and J by 0 bases, with 13 bases between the two germline ends. The CDR3 bases are TGTGCCACCAGCAGATGGAGGGGAGGGTTGAACACTGAAGCTTTCTTT. Residues: CATSRWRGGLNTEAFF. Combining the CDR3 with reference TRBV15 and TRBJ1-1 gives the whole variable domain DAMVIQNPRYQVTQFGKPVTLSCSQTLNHNVMYWYQQKSSQAPKLLFHYYDKDFNNEADTPDNFQSRRPNTSFCFLDIRSPGLGDTAMYLCATSRWRGGLNTEAFFGQGTRLTVV.

This clonotype was seen more than once but under ten times. This chain uses TRBV6-1 with TRBJ1-2; TRBD1 aligns across 9 bases. The CDR3 length is 13 residues. J lost 6 bases, V lost 2 bases, and 1 base had no gene match. In germline, CDR1 is MNHNS, CDR2 SASEGT. CDR3 protein: CASSENRGHGYTF. The CDR3 nucleotides are TGTGCCAGCAGTGAAAACAGGGGGCATGGCTACACCTTC.

This clonotype was counted a few times. V and J are TRBV18 and TRBJ1-1, with a weak D call TRBD1 (5 bases). CDR3 size: 14 residues. Germline assignment: CDR1 KGHSH and CDR2 LQKENI. V was pared by 2 bases and J by 1 base, with 8 bases between. For the CDR3, the DNA is TGTGCCAGCTCACCAATCGGACAGAACACTGAAGCTTTCTTT. It specifies CASSPIGQNTEAFF.

The sample holds many counts of this clonotype. The CDR3 DNA sequence: TGTGCCAGCAGCTTCGGACAGGGTGGAGATACGCAGTATTTT. The encoded protein is CASSFGQGGDTQYF. The V call is TRBV12-3 or TRBV12-4, the J call TRBJ2-3; 8 bases align to TRBD1. The J segment lost 5 bases and the V segment lost 6 bases, leaving 7 bases of the junction unmatched. The CDR3 spans 14 residues.

Comments on this clonotype: A much larger clone lies a single base off, so this may be a read error. The chain links TRBV6-1 to TRBJ2-7; TRBD1 matches 9 bases. Germline CDR1 is MNHNS and CDR2 is SASEGT. The CDR3 extends over 15 amino acids. The ends lost 7 bases at V and 1 base at J; junction bases unmatched: 8. The CDR3 DNA reads as TGTGCCAGCATGAAGGGACAGGGTAATTCCTACGAGCAGTACTTC. Protein product: CASMKGQGNSYEQYF.

At least ten counts were recorded for this clonotype. The rearrangement uses TRBV7-2 and TRBJ1-1; no firm D call. Trimming took off 10 bases at V and 0 bases at J, with 21 bases between the two ends. This CDR3 is built from 16 residues. Germline CDR1 SGHTA, CDR2 FQGNSA. For the CDR3, the DNA is TGTGCCATCAGAACAATGGGCTTTGGTCTGAACACTGAAGCTTTCTTT. Translated, it gives CAIRTMGFGLNTEAFF.

This clonotype was detected only a few times. The V call is TRBV29-1, the J call TRBJ1-5, with D perhaps matching TRBD1 (6 bases). This CDR3 is 15 amino acids long. Trimming removed 4 bases at V and 1 base at J, with 14 bases between. Germline lookup yields CDR1 SQVTM and CDR2 ANQGSEA. The CDR3 spells CSVGGGRGSNQPQHF. The CDR3 DNA sequence: TGCAGCGTTGGGGGGGGGCGGGGGAGCAATCAGCCCCAGCATTTT.

This clonotype was seen many times. This chain links TRBV7-9 with TRBJ1-4, with unresolved D. The CDR3 is made up of 13 amino acids. Trimming took 3 bases from V and 8 from J, leaving 10 bases between them. Germline lookup yields CDR1 SEHNR and CDR2 FQNEAQ (reference sequence). CDR3 nucleotides: TGTGCCAGCAGCTTGAGGGCAAGAGAAAAACTGTTTTTT. Translation: CASSLRAREKLFF.

This clonotype came up a few times. The chain is built from TRBV4-1 and TRBJ1-2, with a weak D call TRBD1 (5 bases). This CDR3 is built from 14 residues. Germline V gene data show CDR1 as MGHRA and CDR2 as YSYEKL. Trimming shortened V by 0 bases and J by 8 bases, and 13 bases separated the two germline ends. The CDR3 loop is CASSQEGTLSGYTF. The CDR3 nucleotides are TGCGCCAGCAGCCAAGAGGGGACCCTCTCAGGCTACACCTTC.

There are many counts of this clonotype. The V and J genes are TRBV7-2 and TRBJ1-5; the D gene is possibly TRBD1 (6 bases). The V end was cut by 5 bases, the J end by 2 bases, with 13 bases between. Germline V gene sequence: CDR1 SGHTA, CDR2 FQGNSA. The CDR3 runs 15 residues. The CDR3 reads CASSIIQGGNQPQHF. The CDR3 coding sequence is TGTGCCAGCAGCATAATACAGGGCGGCAATCAGCCCCAGCATTTT.

This clonotype was seen at least ten times. The chain is built from TRBV7-2 and TRBJ2-7, with TRBD1 identical over 9 bases. Germline V gene data show CDR1 as SGHTA and CDR2 as FQGNSA. CDR3 size: 15 residues. V lost 5 bases and J lost 4; bases outside the gene matches: 9. The CDR3 here is CASSQGGQGFYEQYF. In DNA, the CDR3 is TGTGCCAGCAGCCAAGGGGGACAGGGCTTTTACGAGCAGTACTTC. Drawing the rest from reference TRBV7-2 and TRBJ2-7, the complete variable domain is GAGVSQSPSNKVTEKGKDVELRCDPISGHTALYWYRQSLGQGLEFLIYFQGNSAPDKSGLPSDRFSAERTGGSVSTLTIQRTQQEDSAVYLCASSQGGQGFYEQYFGPGTRLTVT.

The rearrangement joins TRBV4-2 to TRBJ1-2; tentative D call: TRBD1 (6 bases). Per germline, CDR1 LGHNA and CDR2 YNFKEQ. V dropped 0 bases and J dropped 4 bases, with 15 bases sitting between them. This CDR3 has 16 amino acids. The CDR3 DNA follows: TGTGCCAGCAGCCAAGAAGAGGCAGGGGTGGGCTATGGCTACACCTTC. Residues: CASSQEEAGVGYGYTF.

This clonotype was picked up a small number of times. The chain is built from TRBV2 and TRBJ2-7; D assignment may be TRBD1 or TRBD2 (5 bases each). Germline CDR1 SNHLY, CDR2 FYNNEI. Trimming took 4 bases from V and 1 from J, leaving 8 bases between them. The CDR3 covers 13 residues. The CDR3 nucleotides are TGTGCCAGCAGTGGGGACGTATCCTACGAGCAGTACTTC. Translation gives CASSGDVSYEQYF.

This clonotype was seen ten or more times. The V gene is TRBV7-2, the J gene TRBJ2-1; D not resolved. The CDR3 has 15 amino acids. CDR1 is SGHTA and CDR2 is FQGNSA in the germline V gene. Trimming shortened V by 5 bases and J by 7 bases, and 18 bases separated the two germline ends. The CDR3 here is CASSLLPGIGNEQFF. For the CDR3, the DNA is TGTGCCAGCAGCCTCCTCCCGGGTATAGGAAATGAGCAGTTCTTC.